These 31 T cell receptor gamma chains came from one sample sequenced in a study of γδ T cells in repeated Plasmodium falciparum infection. Vgamma9/Vdelta2+ and Vdelta2-negative gammadelta T cells were flow-sorted from PBMC for bulk sequencing. TCRdb re-called the multiplex PCR reads through CATT. Of 11,000 to 15,000 gamma-chain clones listed, around 1.6% are singletons. The sample comprised gamma-delta T cells from blood. The receptors here all came from a pool of human donors (malaria-infected and uninfected, not separated).

Points on this clone: TCRdb's listed protein matches a much larger clone and diverges from this DNA's translation at residue 13, likely through a read error; the protein shown comes from the DNA. The chain couples TRGV9 to TRGJP. The J gene is not listed in TCRdb, so it was assigned here from a DNA match to germline. The CDR3 consists of 18 residues. CDR1 and CDR2 (germline): GITISATS, ISYDGTV (reference sequence). The CDR3 loop is CALWESNPQELGRKIKVF. The CDR3, as DNA: TGTGCCTTGTGGGAGTCCAACCCTCAAGAGTTGGGCAGAAAAATCAAGGTATTT.

This clone was recorded a few times. A far larger clone lies a single base away; this is likely a read error. The sample has other DNA sequences that encode this CDR3 too. The chain links TRGV9 to TRGJ1 or TRGJ2. Germline matching of the DNA provided the J gene here, since TCRdb leaves it blank. CDR1 and CDR2 from the germline V gene are GITISATS and ISYDGTV (reference sequence). This CDR3 has 13 amino acids. CDR3: CALWEVWDYKKLF. The CDR3 DNA follows: TGTGCTTTGTGGGAGGTGTGGGATTATAAGAAACTCTTT.

Details on this clone: TCRdb's entry gives the protein of a much larger clone, which mismatches this DNA's translation at residue 12, likely from a read error; the protein reported here is translated from the DNA. This chain uses TRGV9 with TRGJ1 or TRGJ2. TCRdb is silent on the J gene; assignment here came from matching the DNA to germline. CDR3 length: 15 amino acids. Germline V gene sequence: CDR1 GITISATS, CDR2 ISYDGTV (reference sequence). Here the CDR3 DNA reads TGTGCCTTGTGGGAGGTGCAGTATTGGGATTATAGGAAACTCTTT. This sequence encodes CALWEVQYWDYRKLF.

This clone was recorded at least ten times. Given a far larger clone just one base away, this is likely a sequencing read error. Other DNA sequences in this sample translate to the same CDR3. The CDR3, as DNA: TGTGCCACCTGGGATGGACTGAAGAAACTCTTT. Protein product: CATWDGLKKLF. The chain recombines TRGV4 with TRGJ1 or TRGJ2. The CDR3 extends over 11 amino acids. Germline trimming cut 1 base from V and 10 bases from J; bases unmatched to any gene: 4. Germline V gives CDR1 EGSTGY, CDR2 YDSYTSSV.

This clone showed up just a few times. TCRdb's protein for this DNA is that of a much larger clone and differs from the translation at residue 6, likely a read error; the protein shown is the DNA translation. V is TRGV5 and J is TRGJ1 or TRGJ2. Here the J gene was assigned by germline matching of the DNA, as TCRdb has none. The CDR3 is 18 amino acids. V lost 3 bases to trimming and J lost 0 bases; unmatched junction nucleotides: 17. CDR1 and CDR2 from the germline V gene are VINAFY and YDVSNSKD. This CDR3 reads CATWDGRGDGSNYYKKLF. Written as DNA, the CDR3 is TGTGCCACCTGGGACGGGCGTGGGGATGGCTCGAATTATTATAAGAAACTCTTT.

This clone has only a few counts. Since a far larger clone is one base different, this is likely a read error. Additional DNA sequences in this sample encode the identical CDR3. The chain employs TRGV9 and TRGJP. TCRdb offers no J gene call, so here the DNA was matched to germline to obtain one. CDR1 is GITISATS, CDR2 ISYDGTV, per germline (reference sequence). This CDR3 region has 17 residues. CDR3 amino acids: CALWEDEPELGKKIKVF. The CDR3 bases are TGCGCCTTGTGGGAGGACGAACCAGAGTTGGGCAAAAAAATCAAGGTATTT.

This clone showed up many times. A read error likely explains this, since a far larger clone differs by one base. The same CDR3 is also encoded by other DNA sequences in this sample. This sequence joins TRGV9 and TRGJP. CDR1 and CDR2 from the germline V gene are GITISATS and ISYDGTV (reference sequence). The CDR3 covers 16 residues. The CDR3 DNA reads TGTGCTTTGTGGGAGGCAATTGGGTTGGGCAAAAAAATCAAGGTATTT. Residues: CALWEAIGLGKKIKVF.

Only a few counts were recorded for this clone. The amino acid sequence in TCRdb belongs to a much larger clone and departs from this DNA's translation at residue 14, likely a sequencing read error; the sequence shown is translated from the DNA. This chain joins TRGV9 and TRGJ1 or TRGJ2. Since TCRdb gives no J gene, matching the DNA to germline was used here to assign it. This CDR3 spans 18 amino acids. The germline CDR1 and CDR2 sequences are GITISATS and ISYDGTV (reference sequence). For the CDR3, the DNA is TGTGCCTTGTGGGAGGTGCAGTCCTACAATTCGAATTATTGTAAGAAACTCTTT. This encodes CALWEVQSYNSNYCKKLF.

There are many counts of this clone. For this DNA, TCRdb reports the protein of a much larger clone, which diverges at residue 14, most likely from a read error; the protein presented here is translated directly from the DNA. The same CDR3 is also encoded by other DNA sequences in this sample. The V segment is TRGV9, and no J call was made. The germline V gene encodes CDR1 GITISATS and CDR2 ISYDGTV (reference sequence). The CDR3 loop spans 16 amino acids. In DNA form, the CDR3 reads TGTGCCTTGTGGGAGAGTCAAGAGTTGGGCAAAAAAATCGAGGTATTT. This translates into CALWESQELGKKIEVF.

In its sample, this clone was seen many times. A read error likely explains this, since a far larger clone differs by one base. Other DNA sequences in the sample encode the same CDR3. In DNA form, the CDR3 reads TGTGCCCTGTGGGAGGACTATAAGAAACTCTTT. The encoded protein is CALWEDYKKLF. The rearrangement joins TRGV9 to TRGJ1 or TRGJ2. The J gene was not available in TCRdb and was assigned here by matching the DNA to germline segments. The CDR3 totals 11 residues. Germline values: CDR1 GITISATS, CDR2 ISYDGTV (reference sequence).

The sample holds a few counts of this clone. The protein given by TCRdb reflects a much larger clone and differs at residue 7 from this DNA's translation, likely from a read error; the protein shown is the DNA's translation. V is TRGV9 and J is TRGJ1 or TRGJ2. The CDR3 runs 10 residues. The ends lost 9 bases at V and 12 bases at J; junction bases unmatched: 11. In germline, CDR1 is GITISATS, CDR2 ISYDGTV (reference sequence). The CDR3 spells CALEVRTKLF. Here the CDR3 DNA reads TGTGCCTTGGAGGTTCGGACGAAACTCTTT.

Note on this clone: With only one base between it and a far larger clone, this is likely a read error. At the DNA level, this CDR3 is encoded by other sequences in the same sample as well. The rearrangement links TRGV3 to TRGJ1 or TRGJ2. TCRdb is silent on the J gene; assignment here came from matching the DNA to germline. This CDR3 contains 20 residues. After removal of 0 bases from V and 12 bases from J, the junction contained 32 bases not matched to a gene. Per the germline V gene, CDR1 is VTNTFY and CDR2 is YDVSTARD (reference sequence). The DNA for the CDR3 is TGTGCCACCTGGGACAGGCCTTATTGGTCGCCCCATATATCCCCTTTAGGGAAACTCTTT. The encoded protein is CATWDRPYWSPHISPLGKLF.

By proportion, this clone is medium-sized. The chain couples TRGV5 to TRGJ1 or TRGJ2. Germline V gene data show CDR1 as VINAFY and CDR2 as YDVSNSKD. CDR3 size: 13 residues. The V segment lost 0 bases and the J segment 4 bases; nucleotides outside the gene matches: 3. The DNA for the CDR3 is TGTGCCACCTGGGACAGGATATATTATAAGAAACTCTTT. Translation: CATWDRIYYKKLF.

This clone counts as medium-sized (0.01 to 0.1%). This chain joins TRGV9 and TRGJ1 or TRGJ2. The J segment lost 1 base and the V segment lost 4 bases, leaving 4 bases of the junction unmatched. CDR3 length equals 13 residues. The germline V gene encodes CDR1 GITISATS and CDR2 ISYDGTV (reference sequence). This chain's CDR3 is CALWEKNYYKKLF. The CDR3 DNA sequence: TGTGCCTTGTGGGAAAAAAATTATTATAAGAAACTCTTT.

This clone was seen more than once but under ten times. A far larger clone is one nucleotide away, so this likely arose from a read error. The same CDR3 also results from other DNA sequences found in this sample. The rearrangement uses TRGV9 and TRGJ1 or TRGJ2. Here the J gene came from matching the DNA to germline, since TCRdb omits it. The germline V gene encodes CDR1 GITISATS and CDR2 ISYDGTV (reference sequence). The CDR3 runs to 15 residues. CDR3 protein: CALWESKAPYYKKLF. For the CDR3, the DNA is TGTGCCTTGTGGGAGTCTAAAGCGCCATATTACAAGAAACTCTTT.

Of note for this clone: This DNA's translation differs at residue 8 from TCRdb's protein, which comes from a much larger clone; a read error is likely, and the protein shown is translated from the DNA. DNA of the CDR3: TGTGCCACCTGGGATGGTTGCATTTATAAGAAACTCTTT. Amino acids: CATWDGCIYKKLF. This chain joins TRGV4 and TRGJ1 or TRGJ2. The J gene was missing in TCRdb and was found by matching the end of the DNA to germline. CDR3 size: 13 residues. CDR1 is EGSTGY, CDR2 YDSYTSSV, per germline. Germline trimming cut 1 base from V and 6 bases from J; bases unmatched to any gene: 6.

This clone was counted between two and nine times. The TCRdb protein, from a much larger clone, departs from this DNA's translation at residue 5, likely by read error; the protein shown derives from the DNA. The rearrangement uses TRGV9 and TRGJ1 or TRGJ2. The J gene comes from matching the DNA to germline here; TCRdb lacks it. The ends lost 5 bases at V and 6 bases at J; junction bases unmatched: 10. This CDR3 is 13 amino acids long. The germline gives CDR1 GITISATS, CDR2 ISYDGTV (reference sequence). Here the CDR3 DNA reads TGTGCCTTGTGGGGGCGGCCTTTTTATAAGAAACTCTTT. Protein sequence: CALWGRPFYKKLF.

This clone was observed at least ten times. Only one base separates this from a far larger clonotype, so it likely reflects a read error. This same CDR3 is encoded by further DNA sequences in the sample. TRGV9 is the V gene, and the J gene was not called. CDR1 GITISATS and CDR2 ISYDGTV come from the germline V gene (reference sequence). The CDR3 totals 11 residues. This CDR3 is CALWETPGKLF. Written as DNA, the CDR3 is TGTGCCTTGTGGGAGACCCCGGGGAAGCTCTTT.

By sample fraction, this clone is medium-sized. A read error is the likely source, as a far larger clone sits one nucleotide away. This CDR3 is also generated by other DNA sequences in the sample. The chain employs TRGV9 and TRGJP. The CDR3 totals 16 residues. The germline V gene has CDR1 GITISATS and CDR2 ISYDGTV (reference sequence). The junction had 3 bases not matched to a gene; V was cut back by 0 bases and J by 7 bases. The CDR3 spells CALWEVEELGKKIKVF. In DNA, the CDR3 is TGTGCCTTGTGGGAGGTGGAGGAGTTGGGCAAAAAAATCAAGGTATTT.

This clone occurred many times. The translation of this DNA and the TCRdb protein of a much larger clone differ at residue 7, probably owing to a read error; the protein shown here is translated from the DNA. The chain couples TRGV9 to TRGJ1 or TRGJ2. TCRdb does not report a J gene; here it was assigned by matching the DNA to germline references. The ends lost 8 bases at V and 0 bases at J; junction bases unmatched: 13. The CDR3 sequence is 15 residues long. Germline values: CDR1 GITISATS, CDR2 ISYDGTV (reference sequence). DNA of the CDR3: TGTGCCTTGTACCTTTATCCTTCGAATTATTATAAGAAACTCTTT. Protein product: CALYLYPSNYYKKLF.

As concerns this clone: The translation of this DNA and the TCRdb protein of a much larger clone differ at residue 6, probably owing to a read error; the protein shown here is translated from the DNA. No J gene was called, and the V gene is TRGV9. Germline values: CDR1 GITISATS, CDR2 ISYDGTV (reference sequence). The CDR3 has 29 residues. CDR3 in amino acids: CALWEMQKVGLAVEQHWLSQVSIGRIQHF. The CDR3 DNA is TGTGCCTTGTGGGAGATGCAGAAGGTGGGATTGGCAGTGGAACAACACTGGTTGTCACAGGTAAGTATCGGAAGAATACAACATTTC.

The table lists this clone with a few counts. For this DNA, TCRdb reports the protein of a much larger clone, which diverges at residue 4, most likely from a read error; the protein presented here is translated directly from the DNA. The chain couples TRGV9 to TRGJ1 or TRGJ2. This CDR3 has 13 residues. Germline values: CDR1 GITISATS, CDR2 ISYDGTV (reference sequence). CDR3 loop: CALLEDHYYKKLF. The CDR3 DNA reads as TGTGCCTTGTTGGAGGACCATTATTATAAGAAACTCTTT.

This clone was detected a few times. The TCRdb protein comes from a much larger clone and disagrees with this DNA's translation at residue 11, likely due to a read error; the protein given here is derived from the DNA. A V gene of TRGV2 was called, but no J gene was assigned. Germline loops: CDR1 EGSNGY, CDR2 YDSYNSKV. CDR3 length: 13 residues. For the CDR3, the DNA is TGTGCCACCTGGGACGGGGTATATTATAAGAGACTCTTT. This codes for CATWDGVYYKRLF.

A few counts support this clone. The mismatch at residue 13 between this DNA's translation and the TCRdb protein of a much larger clone likely reflects a read error; the protein shown is translated from the DNA. CDR3 residues: CALWEGKTNYYKRLF. In nucleotides, the CDR3 is TGTGCCTTGTGGGAGGGCAAAACGAATTATTATAAGAGACTCTTT. There is no J gene call, but TRGV9 is given as the V gene. CDR3 length: 15 residues. Per germline, CDR1 GITISATS and CDR2 ISYDGTV (reference sequence).

As for this clone: The protein TCRdb gives is from a much larger clone and does not agree with this DNA's translation at residue 3, likely a read error; the protein shown here comes from the DNA. The J gene is TRGJ1 or TRGJ2, the V gene TRGV9. The J gene, missing from TCRdb, was assigned here through DNA to germline matching. The CDR3 covers 12 residues. In germline, CDR1 is GITISATS, CDR2 ISYDGTV (reference sequence). CDR3 in amino acids: CAMWEYYYKKLF. The CDR3 DNA is TGTGCCATGTGGGAGTACTATTATAAGAAACTCTTT.

This clone was picked up a small number of times. Translating this DNA gives a protein that differs at residue 4 from the TCRdb one, which belongs to a much larger clone; a read error is likely, and the protein shown is this translation. The chain has TRGV9 and TRGJ1 or TRGJ2. TCRdb supplies no J gene; here it was assigned by aligning the nucleotide sequence to germline. In germline, CDR1 is GITISATS, CDR2 ISYDGTV (reference sequence). The CDR3 extends over 13 amino acids. V was pared by 9 bases and J by 3 bases, with 11 bases of the junction left unmatched. DNA of the CDR3: TGTGCCTTGCGCCCTAGACCTTATTATAAGAAACTCTTT. It specifies CALRPRPYYKKLF.

This clone was observed at least ten times. TCRdb shows a much larger clone's protein in place of this DNA's translation, and the two differ at residue 9, likely through a read error; the protein shown is translated from the DNA. The chain joins TRGV9 to TRGJ1 or TRGJ2. Germline CDR1 reads GITISATS; CDR2 reads ISYDGTV (reference sequence). The CDR3 totals 12 residues. V dropped 6 bases and J dropped 12; count of bases not matched to a gene: 14. This CDR3 is CALWKDFHMKLF. CDR3 nucleotides: TGTGCCTTGTGGAAGGACTTCCATATGAAACTCTTT.

Details on this clone: A read error likely explains this, since a far larger clone differs by one base. This sample includes further DNA sequences coding for the same CDR3. The gene calls are TRGV9 and TRGJP. Germline V gives CDR1 GITISATS, CDR2 ISYDGTV (reference sequence). CDR3 size: 16 residues. The CDR3 loop is CALWGSKELGKKIKVF. The CDR3 DNA is TGTGCCTTGTGGGGCAGTAAAGAGTTGGGTAAAAAAATCAAGGTATTT.

This clone occurred many times. This likely reflects a read error, since a far larger clone is one base away. Other DNA sequences in this specimen translate into the identical CDR3. The chain uses TRGV3 and TRGJ1 or TRGJ2. The CDR3 sequence is 11 residues long. Germline CDR1 VTNTFY, CDR2 YDVSTARD (reference sequence). CDR3 in amino acids: CATWDKTKKLF. CDR3 sequence (DNA): TGCGCCACCTGGGACAAAACCAAGAAACTCTTT.

This clone was seen repeatedly, ten times or more. The TCRdb protein, from a much larger clone, departs from this DNA's translation at residue 8, likely by read error; the protein shown derives from the DNA. V gene TRGV4 combines with J gene TRGJ1 or TRGJ2. V dropped 6 bases and J dropped 12; count of bases not matched to a gene: 11. The CDR3 consists of 11 residues. The germline V gene has CDR1 EGSTGY and CDR2 YDSYTSSV. CDR3 coding DNA: TGTGCCACCTGGACTTCGGATATGAAACTCTTT. This gives the protein CATWTSDMKLF.

This clone was detected ten times or more. The TCRdb record carries a much larger clone's protein, which differs from this DNA's translation at residue 10; a read error is the likely cause, and the protein listed here is the DNA translation. The chain couples TRGV5 to TRGJ1 or TRGJ2. V gave up 1 base and J gave up 8 bases; unmatched junction bases: 14. Germline CDR1 reads VINAFY; CDR2 reads YDVSNSKD. The CDR3 is 15 residues long. The CDR3 is CATWDRTKPQHKKLF. For the CDR3, the DNA is TGTGCCACCTGGGACAGAACGAAGCCACAGCATAAGAAACTCTTT.